The source of this T cell receptor beta chain is a study of metastatic and nonmetastatic thyroid tumors. Study background: The study looked at repertoires side by side in blood and in tumor or nodule tissue from malignant and benign thyroid patients.

Worth noting for this clone: This may be a read error, as it is one base from a much larger clone. The sample carries other DNA sequences with the same CDR3.

All patients were treatment-naive before thyroid surgery. The CDR3 length is 13 residues. V gave up 3 bases and J gave up 5 bases, with 11 bases separating them. Germline V gene lookup returns CDR1 SQVTM and CDR2 ANQGSEA. TCRdb re-called clones via MiXCR from the PCR reads. The sample has around 31,000 clones; 18% are singletons. The TCR comes from a female donor with papillary thyroid cancer or a benign thyroid nodule (not recorded which). Some clones in this sample may be carry-over from other donors' samples. The material sequenced was blood. The chain carries TRBV29-1 and TRBJ1-5; no clear D gene. CDR3 sequence: CSVEMGLDQPQHF. In nucleotides, the CDR3 is TGCAGCGTTGAGATGGGCTTGGATCAGCCCCAGCATTTT.